This passage covers 19 T cell receptor beta chains from one sample sequenced in a study of T cells in Graves' hyperthyroidism and ophthalmopathy. Regions amplified from RNA transcripts were the TCR beta CDR3 regions. With the HTBI primer set, the TCR CDR3 went through a first round of RT-PCR. TCRdb re-derived calls from the multiplex PCR reads in MiXCR, one entry per CDR3 protein. In the table there are about 580,000 distinct CDR3 sequences, roughly 50% of which are singletons. What was sequenced was peripheral blood or thyroid tissue (not recorded which). Every receptor here comes from a young woman with Graves' hyperthyroidism.

As for this clonotype: Since no conserved phenylalanine or tryptophan closes the CDR3, a read error is the likely cause. J is TRBJ2-7 and V is TRBV14; 15 bases fit TRBD2. CDR1 SGHDN and CDR2 FVKESK come from the germline V gene. The CDR3 contains 19 residues. V dropped 1 base and J dropped 4; count of bases not matched to a gene: 11. CDR3 protein: CASSQGTSGRASMFYEQYS. As DNA, the CDR3 is TGTGCCAGCAGCCAAGGGACTAGCGGGAGGGCCAGTATGTTTTACGAGCAGTACTCC.

This clonotype was seen many times. The V call is TRBV5-6, the J call TRBJ2-7, with a tentative D call TRBD2 (6 bases). The CDR3 contains 15 residues. Trimming left V 4 bases short and J 6 bases short, with 20 bases between. CDR1 is SGHDT, CDR2 YYEEEE, per germline. CDR3 amino acids: CASSRGDSDSGEQYF. The CDR3 DNA is TGTGCCAGCAGCCGCGGGGACTCCGACTCGGGCGAGCAGTACTTC.

The CDR3 region has the DNA TGCAGCGCTAAGGGACAAAGGGAGACCCAGCATTTT. Translated, it gives CSAKGQRETQHF. This chain uses TRBV29-1 with TRBJ1-5; D is possibly TRBD1 (6 bases). The CDR3 totals 12 residues. V lost 7 bases and J 11 bases, leaving 18 bases between the germline ends. From germline, CDR1 is SQVTM and CDR2 ANQGSEA.

This clonotype occurred many times. The chain combines TRBV7-9 with TRBJ2-2, with unresolved D. The V gene lost 5 bases and the J gene lost 3 bases, with 19 bases spanning the gap. The CDR3 totals 17 residues. Germline CDR1 SEHNR, CDR2 FQNEAQ (reference sequence). The CDR3 DNA reads as TGTGCCAGCAGCCCCCACCGTCTAGAGGAAGACACCGGGGAGCTGTTTTTT. Protein product: CASSPHRLEEDTGELFF.

This clonotype was seen a single time. The rearrangement uses TRBV20-1 and TRBJ2-7; possibly TRBD1 for D (6 bases). The CDR3 totals 16 residues. The V end lost 6 bases, the J end lost 4 bases, and 25 bases lay between the germline ends. Per the germline V gene, CDR1 is DFQATT and CDR2 is SNEGSKA (reference sequence). The CDR3 coding sequence is TGCAGTGCCAGCAGGTCTACAGGGTCCGCGGCATACGAGCAGTACTTC. Translating it yields CSASRSTGSAAYEQYF.

A remark on this clonotype: Possible read error: a much larger clone is one base away. The chain combines TRBV7-9 with TRBJ1-4; no clear D. From germline, CDR1 is SEHNR and CDR2 FQNEAQ (reference sequence). V was shortened by 6 bases and J by 0 bases, with 17 bases between the two germline ends. The CDR3 length is 17 residues. CDR3 loop: CASSYLARAATNEKLFF. The DNA for the CDR3 is TGTGCCAGCAGTTACCTCGCCCGGGCAGCAACTAATGAAAAACTGTTTTTT.

The genes are TRBV4-3 and TRBJ2-2; 15 positions agree with TRBD2. The V gene's germline CDR1 is LGHNA and CDR2 YSLEER. V trimming: 4 bases; J trimming: 6 bases; junction bases outside the gene matches: 18. This CDR3 has 21 residues. CDR3 region: CASSPRGDRRTSGRASGELFF. DNA for the CDR3: TGCGCCAGCAGCCCCCGAGGGGACAGAAGGACTAGCGGGAGGGCCTCCGGGGAGCTGTTTTTT.

This clonotype was detected ten times or more. The chain couples TRBV7-2 to TRBJ1-1; no definite D call. CDR1 is SGHTA, CDR2 FQGNSA, per germline. V was shortened by 6 bases and J by 4 bases, with 18 bases between the two germline ends. CDR3 length: 15 amino acids. CDR3 region: CASSSGRGWVTEAFF. The CDR3 nucleotides read TGTGCCAGCAGTTCAGGACGAGGCTGGGTCACTGAAGCTTTCTTT.

The chain recombines TRBV10-3 with TRBJ1-5; 9 nucleotides align to TRBD1. V was clipped by 3 bases and J by 3 bases; unmatched bases: 3. Germline V gives CDR1 ENHRY, CDR2 SYGVKD. The CDR3 loop spans 15 amino acids. Here the CDR3 DNA reads TGTGCCATCAGTGATGGGACAGGGCCCAATCAGCCCCAGCATTTT. Its translation is CAISDGTGPNQPQHF.

Concerning this clonotype itself: A read error may be the cause here, since a much bigger clone is one base away. V usage is TRBV5-4 and J usage is TRBJ2-2; 11 positions agree with TRBD2. Unmatched junction bases numbered 3, after V lost 3 bases and J lost 5 bases. The CDR3 contains 15 residues. CDR1 and CDR2 (germline): SGHNT, YYREEE (reference sequence). Here the CDR3 DNA reads TGTGCCAGCAGCTACACTAGCGGGAGAACCGGGGAGCTGTTTTTT. Its translation is CASSYTSGRTGELFF.

At least ten counts were recorded for this clonotype. The chain carries TRBV12-3 or TRBV12-4 and TRBJ2-7; D gene uncertain. This CDR3 has 17 amino acids. Trimming removed 0 bases from V and 0 bases from J, with 15 bases in between. This CDR3 reads CASSLAEVDFSSYEQYF. In DNA form, the CDR3 reads TGTGCCAGCAGTTTAGCTGAAGTCGACTTCAGCTCCTACGAGCAGTACTTC.

This clonotype has a handful of counts. The V gene is TRBV19, the J gene TRBJ2-7, with 8 bases identical to TRBD1. Germline assignment: CDR1 LNHDA and CDR2 SQIVND (reference sequence). The CDR3 is 12 amino acids. CDR3 loop: CARGQGSYEQYF. CDR3 in DNA: TGTGCTAGAGGACAGGGTTCCTACGAGCAGTACTTC.

This clonotype was observed once. The V call is TRBV19, the J call TRBJ2-3, with 11 bases identical to TRBD1. The CDR3 runs 15 residues. Germline CDR1 is LNHDA and CDR2 is SQIVND (reference sequence). V trimming: 5 bases; J trimming: 4 bases; junction bases outside the gene matches: 5. CDR3 amino acids: CASSPGQGAADTQYF. The CDR3 nucleotides are TGTGCCAGTAGTCCTGGACAGGGGGCGGCAGATACGCAGTATTTT.

This clonotype was counted a single time. The J gene is TRBJ2-7, the V gene TRBV7-8; D is possibly TRBD2 (6 bases). The V gene's germline CDR1 is SGHVS and CDR2 FQNEAQ. The CDR3 sequence is 16 residues long. The ends were cut back, 4 bases at V and 4 bases at J, with 20 bases in the middle. The DNA for the CDR3 is TGTGCCAGCAGCTCCGCGTGGTTGGGGGGAGCTTACGAGCAGTACTTC. It yields the protein CASSSAWLGGAYEQYF.

This clonotype was picked up many times. The chain couples TRBV4-2 to TRBJ1-2, with 7 bases that match TRBD1. CDR1 is LGHNA and CDR2 is YNFKEQ in the germline V gene. The CDR3 runs to 14 residues. The ends lost 0 bases at V and 8 bases at J; junction bases unmatched: 6. The CDR3 DNA reads as TGTGCCAGCAGCCAAGATCGGAGGACAGGCGGCTACACCTTC. It is translated as CASSQDRRTGGYTF.

This clonotype was found a few times. The rearrangement joins TRBV7-9 to TRBJ2-7; D may correspond to TRBD1 or TRBD2 (5 bases each). V was pared by 5 bases and J by 1 base, with 18 bases between. Germline V gene sequence: CDR1 SEHNR, CDR2 FQNEAQ (reference sequence). The CDR3 runs 16 residues. The CDR3 region is CASSPSPGRLSYEQYF. In DNA form, the CDR3 reads TGTGCCAGCAGCCCCTCCCCGGGACGTCTATCCTACGAGCAGTACTTC.

The chain joins TRBV29-1 to TRBJ2-7, with TRBD2 matching 12 bases. V shed 6 bases and J 1 base; nucleotides not matched to a gene: 10. The CDR3 is 16 amino acids. Germline lookup yields CDR1 SQVTM and CDR2 ANQGSEA. In DNA form, the CDR3 reads TGCAGCGTACGCCTAGCGGGAGGGCAGGTGTCCTACGAGCAGTACTTC. Translation gives CSVRLAGGQVSYEQYF.

J is TRBJ2-1 and V is TRBV2; 8 nucleotides line up with TRBD2. The CDR3 totals 15 residues. After removal of 3 bases from V and 12 bases from J, the junction contained 13 bases not matched to a gene. Looked up from germline, CDR1 is SNHLY and CDR2 is FYNNEI. In DNA, the CDR3 is TGTGCCAGCAGTGAGGGTAGCGGGACCACATCGGGGCAGTTCTTC. Protein product: CASSEGSGTTSGQFF.

This chain connects TRBV7-2 to TRBJ2-7, with 7 bases aligning to TRBD2. This CDR3 has 12 amino acids. V trimming: 3 bases; J trimming: 7 bases; junction bases outside the gene matches: 3. Germline CDR1 and CDR2: SGHTA and FQGNSA. CDR3 amino acids: CASSFDSGEQYF. The CDR3 DNA reads as TGTGCCAGCAGCTTCGATAGCGGGGAGCAGTACTTC.